Listed here are 29 T cell receptor beta chains from one sample, sequenced in a study of T cells in Graves' hyperthyroidism and ophthalmopathy. Template material for amplifying TCR beta CDR3 regions consisted of RNA transcripts. The TCR CDR3 was amplified in a first-round RT-PCR using the HTBI primer set. In TCRdb, the multiplex PCR reads were re-called with MiXCR into one record per CDR3 protein. The table has around 270,000 distinct CDR3 sequences, around 20% seen once. Sequenced: blood. All receptors derive from a man aged 45 to 65 with Graves' ophthalmopathy.

In its sample, this clonotype was seen many times. The J gene is TRBJ1-1, the V gene TRBV11-2, with D unclear. Trimming pared 7 bases from V and 0 bases from J, leaving 12 bases between. The CDR3 covers 14 residues. Germline lookup yields CDR1 SGHAT and CDR2 FQNNGV. The CDR3 sequence: CASIPGVMNTEAFF. The CDR3 nucleotides read TGTGCCAGCATCCCCGGAGTAATGAACACTGAAGCTTTCTTT.

This clonotype came up many times. This rearrangement joins TRBV7-8 to TRBJ2-1; D gene ambiguous. V was trimmed by 5 bases and J by 8 bases, leaving 10 bases between them. Germline V CDR1 and CDR2: SGHVS, FQNEAQ. The CDR3 is made up of 12 amino acids. This CDR3 is CASSDQGYEQFF. The DNA for the CDR3 is TGTGCCAGCAGCGACCAAGGCTATGAGCAGTTCTTC.

This clonotype showed up many times. V and J are TRBV3-1 and TRBJ2-3; the D is unclear. The CDR3 contains 13 residues. Trimming took 3 bases from V and 4 from J, leaving 8 bases between them. Germline V gene data show CDR1 as LGHDT and CDR2 as YNNKEL (reference sequence). The CDR3 DNA reads TGTGCCAGCAGCCAGATCAGGTCAGATACGCAGTATTTT. It encodes CASSQIRSDTQYF.

This clonotype was picked up a small number of times. This chain links TRBV7-2 with TRBJ1-6; TRBD1 agrees at 7 bases. Germline V gene sequence: CDR1 SGHTA, CDR2 FQGNSA. Trimming cost V 5 bases and J 7 bases; bases outside gene matches: 11. The CDR3 runs 16 residues. CDR3 DNA: TGTGCCAGCAGCCTAAGGGGGCGCGGAGGGAATTCACCCCTCCACTTT. As protein: CASSLRGRGGNSPLHF.

This clonotype was observed at least ten times. V usage is TRBV9 and J usage is TRBJ2-6, with TRBD1 matching 8 bases. This CDR3 has 17 amino acids. V lost 4 bases to trimming and J lost 0 bases; unmatched junction nucleotides: 6. Looked up from germline, CDR1 is SGDLS and CDR2 is YYNGEE. The CDR3 loop reads CASSFGQGASGANVLTF. DNA for the CDR3: TGTGCCAGCAGCTTCGGACAGGGCGCCTCTGGGGCCAACGTCCTGACTTTC.

The V gene is TRBV13, the J gene TRBJ2-2, with D possibly called TRBD1 or TRBD2 (5 bases each). This CDR3 is built from 17 residues. Trimming shortened V by 5 bases and J by 2 bases, and 18 bases separated the two germline ends. From germline, CDR1 is PRHDT and CDR2 FYEKMQ (reference sequence). CDR3 residues: CASSVAPSGLNTGELFF. CDR3 nucleotide sequence: TGTGCCAGCAGCGTAGCCCCGTCGGGGCTCAACACCGGGGAGCTGTTTTTT.

Many counts were recorded for this clonotype. The rearrangement joins TRBV5-1 to TRBJ1-5; TRBD1 matches at 12 bases. Unmatched junction bases numbered 17, after V lost 7 bases and J lost 6 bases. The germline gives CDR1 SGHRS, CDR2 YFSETQ. The length of the CDR3 is 18 residues. This CDR3 is CASALTPGQGAGSQPQHF. For the CDR3, the DNA is TGCGCCAGCGCCCTCACTCCGGGACAGGGGGCTGGTAGTCAGCCCCAGCATTTT.

This chain connects TRBV13 to TRBJ2-1; D ambiguous. This CDR3 has 16 residues. V lost 5 bases to trimming and J lost 0 bases, with 14 bases between them. Germline CDR1 PRHDT, CDR2 FYEKMQ (reference sequence). The CDR3 reads CASSPLGSSSYNEQFF. The CDR3 bases are TGTGCCAGCAGCCCCCTTGGGTCGAGCTCCTACAATGAGCAGTTCTTC.

This chain links TRBV29-1 with TRBJ1-2; the D gene is possibly TRBD1 (5 bases). Germline CDR1 and CDR2: SQVTM and ANQGSEA. V shed 6 bases and J shed 4 bases, with 15 bases lying between them. The CDR3 runs to 13 residues. The CDR3 bases are TGCAGCGTCACCGGGACGGGAAGCTATGGCTACACCTTC. Residues: CSVTGTGSYGYTF.

This clonotype was seen many times. This sequence joins TRBV5-5 and TRBJ2-1, with D unresolved. The V gene's germline CDR1 is SGHKS and CDR2 YYEKEE (reference sequence). V was shortened by 0 bases and J by 5 bases, with 6 bases between the two germline ends. The length of the CDR3 is 13 residues. The CDR3 sequence is CASSLGPNNEQFF. The CDR3 nucleotides are TGTGCCAGCAGCTTGGGACCTAACAATGAGCAGTTCTTC.

V usage is TRBV6-1 and J usage is TRBJ2-1; 11 bases are a match to TRBD1. The CDR3 extends over 14 amino acids. The V gene end was trimmed by 8 bases and the J gene end by 8 bases; junction bases not matched to a gene: 8. Germline lookup yields CDR1 MNHNS and CDR2 SASEGT. The CDR3 here is CASGRDRGWDEQFF. In nucleotides, the CDR3 is TGTGCCAGCGGACGGGACAGGGGGTGGGATGAGCAGTTCTTC.

There are many counts of this clonotype. The chain uses TRBV28 and TRBJ2-1, with 11 bases identical to TRBD2. This CDR3 has 16 residues. The V segment lost 6 bases and the J segment 9 bases; nucleotides outside the gene matches: 13. Germline V lookup: CDR1 MDHEN, CDR2 SYDVKM. CDR3 DNA sequence: TGTGCCAGCAGGGCCCCACTAGCGGGAGTCCGGGGTGAGCAGTTCTTC. Translating it yields CASRAPLAGVRGEQFF. Complete variable domain (other parts from reference TRBV28 and TRBJ2-1): DVKVTQSSRYLVKRTGEKVFLECVQDMDHENMFWYRQDPGLGLRLIYFSYDVKMKEKGDIPEGYSVSREKKERFSLILESASTNQTSMYLCASRAPLAGVRGEQFFGPGTRLTVL.

This clonotype was observed a handful of times. The V and J genes are TRBV3-1 and TRBJ2-5; no clear D gene. With 5 bases removed from V and 2 bases from J, the gap between germline ends came to 9 bases. The CDR3 is made up of 13 amino acids. Germline CDR1 LGHDT, CDR2 YNNKEL (reference sequence). CDR3 nucleotide sequence: TGTGCCAGCAGCAGAACAGCTCAAGAGACCCAGTACTTC. Its protein is CASSRTAQETQYF.

This clonotype has only a few counts. The chain uses TRBV4-1 and TRBJ2-3; D gene uncertain. V shed 4 bases and J shed 5 bases, with 16 bases lying between them. This CDR3 is 15 amino acids long. Germline V lookup: CDR1 MGHRA, CDR2 YSYEKL. CDR3: CASSLRTANGDTQYF. The CDR3 nucleotides are TGCGCCAGCAGCCTCAGAACCGCGAACGGAGATACGCAGTATTTT.

Note on this clonotype: A much larger clone sits a single nucleotide away, making a read error possible. V and J are TRBV5-6 and TRBJ1-1, with 11 bases identical to TRBD1. The CDR3 loop spans 15 amino acids. From germline, CDR1 is SGHDT and CDR2 YYEEEE. This CDR3 reads CAGSGQGAMNTEAFF. CDR3 nucleotides: TGTGCCGGCAGCGGACAGGGGGCGATGAACACTGAAGCTTTCTTT.

This clonotype was found many times. The genes are TRBV11-2 and TRBJ2-7; the D gene is possibly TRBD2 (7 bases). The CDR3 is 14 residues long. CDR1 and CDR2 (germline): SGHAT, FQNNGV. Between the trimmed V and J ends, which lost 0 bases and 5 bases, there was a span of 11 bases. CDR3: CASSLDGGGDEQYF. CDR3 nucleotides: TGTGCCAGCAGCTTAGATGGAGGGGGGGACGAGCAGTACTTC. Using reference TRBV11-2 and TRBJ2-7 for the parts outside the CDR3, the full variable domain is EAGVAQSPRYKIIEKRQSVAFWCNPISGHATLYWYQQILGQGPKLLIQFQNNGVVDDSQLPKDRFSAERLKGVDSTLKIQPAKLEDSAVYLCASSLDGGGDEQYFGPGTRLTVT.

Concerning this clonotype itself: This may come from a read error, since a much larger clone is one base off. The chain uses TRBV28 and TRBJ2-7; 11 bases line up with TRBD2. Per the germline V gene, CDR1 is MDHEN and CDR2 is SYDVKM. The CDR3 extends over 14 amino acids. The CDR3 nucleotides are TGTGTCAGCAGTTGGACTAGCGGGCCCCTCGAGCAGTACTTC. Its translation: CVSSWTSGPLEQYF.

The rearrangement links TRBV30 to TRBJ1-1; D is uncertain. The germline gives CDR1 GTSNPN, CDR2 SVGIG (reference sequence). Between the trimmed V and J ends, which lost 6 bases and 1 base, there was a span of 9 bases. There are 12 residues in the CDR3. The CDR3 reads CACIGSNTEAFF. As DNA, the CDR3 is TGTGCCTGCATCGGCTCGAACACTGAAGCTTTCTTT.

The V gene is TRBV3-1, the J gene TRBJ2-7; 10 bases align to TRBD2. Trimming at V came to 1 base and at J to 0 bases, leaving 9 bases not matched to a gene. This CDR3 contains 18 residues. Germline V CDR1 and CDR2: LGHDT, YNNKEL (reference sequence). CDR3 coding DNA: TGTGCCAGCAGCCAAGGGTCTTTTCGGACTAGCGGCTCCTACGAGCAGTACTTC. As protein: CASSQGSFRTSGSYEQYF.

This clonotype occurred a few times. V gene TRBV12-3 or TRBV12-4 combines with J gene TRBJ1-2; no clear D. V lost 7 bases to trimming and J lost 6 bases, with 6 bases between them. This CDR3 has 10 residues. CDR3 sequence: CASILDGYTF. The CDR3 DNA reads TGTGCCAGCATCCTGGATGGCTACACCTTC.

This clonotype was seen at least ten times. The rearrangement joins TRBV28 to TRBJ2-4; the D is unclear. CDR3 length: 16 amino acids. Germline CDR1 reads MDHEN; CDR2 reads SYDVKM. Trimming cost V 4 bases and J 4 bases, with 17 bases left between them. DNA for the CDR3: TGTGCCAGCAGTTCCCCTCCGGGCCCTACGAAAAACATTCAGTACTTC. This codes for CASSSPPGPTKNIQYF.

In this sample, this clonotype turned up many times. The V gene is TRBV11-1, the J gene TRBJ2-1; 14 nucleotides line up with TRBD2. Germline trimming cut 5 bases from V and 12 bases from J; bases unmatched to any gene: 9. The CDR3 spans 15 residues. Looked up from germline, CDR1 is SGHAT and CDR2 is FQDESV (reference sequence). Here the CDR3 DNA reads TGTGCCAGCAGCCCGCCGGGACTAGCGGGAGCGGGGCAGTTCTTC. Translating gives CASSPPGLAGAGQFF.

This chain links TRBV5-1 with TRBJ1-5, with 11 bases lining up with TRBD1. Losses at the gene ends were 5 bases for V and 7 bases for J; bases not matched to a gene: 11. Germline CDR1 reads SGHRS; CDR2 reads YFSETQ. The CDR3 has 16 residues. Here the CDR3 DNA reads TGCGCCAGCAGAACTCTTCCGGGACAGGGGGGCCAGCCCCAGCATTTT. It is translated as CASRTLPGQGGQPQHF.

This clonotype was counted between two and nine times. The gene calls are TRBV6-1 and TRBJ1-5; D remains unclear. CDR3 length: 15 amino acids. Per the germline V gene, CDR1 is MNHNS and CDR2 is SASEGT. Between the trimmed V and J ends, which lost 7 bases and 3 bases, there was a span of 16 bases. CDR3 in DNA: TGTGCCAGCATGCCCAATAGGGCGTACAATCAGCCCCAGCATTTT. This codes for CASMPNRAYNQPQHF.

There are many counts of this clonotype. The V and J genes are TRBV7-6 and TRBJ2-7; D perhaps matches TRBD2 (5 bases). The CDR3 is made up of 13 amino acids. Deletions cut 5 bases from V and 0 bases from J, with 8 bases between. Germline lookup yields CDR1 SGHVS and CDR2 FNYEAQ. The CDR3 DNA follows: TGTGCCAGCAGCCAGGACTCCTCCTACGAGCAGTACTTC. As protein: CASSQDSSYEQYF.

V usage is TRBV7-9 and J usage is TRBJ2-3; D unclear. The germline V gene encodes CDR1 SEHNR and CDR2 FQNEAQ (reference sequence). Trimming cost V 3 bases and J 6 bases, with 16 bases left between them. The CDR3 has 15 residues. The CDR3 region has the DNA TGTGCCAGCAGCTTGGGTTCCTCACAACTTGATACGCAGTATTTT. This sequence encodes CASSLGSSQLDTQYF.

The V call is TRBV7-3, the J call TRBJ1-2, with D perhaps matching TRBD1 (6 bases). The length of the CDR3 is 13 residues. The ends were cut back, 5 bases at V and 7 bases at J, with 14 bases in the middle. Germline CDR1 SGHTA, CDR2 FQGTGA. The DNA of the CDR3 is TGTGCCAGCAGCCCGAGGGGGGCCTCTGGCTACACCTTC. The encoded protein is CASSPRGASGYTF.

This clonotype was observed a few times. The chain uses TRBV5-1 and TRBJ2-1; maybe TRBD2 (5 bases). CDR3 length: 16 amino acids. Trimming took 4 bases from V and 4 from J, leaving 18 bases between them. From germline, CDR1 is SGHRS and CDR2 YFSETQ. In DNA form, the CDR3 reads TGCGCCAGCAGCCCTCTTTTGGCGGGTACTTACAATGAGCAGTTCTTC. Translating it yields CASSPLLAGTYNEQFF.

This clonotype was counted ten times or more. CDR3 protein: CASSLPGGVGNQPQHF. The CDR3, as DNA: TGTGCCAGCAGTTTACCTGGGGGCGTCGGCAATCAGCCCCAGCATTTT. The rearrangement joins TRBV28 to TRBJ1-5; D perhaps matches TRBD1 (6 bases). From germline, CDR1 is MDHEN and CDR2 SYDVKM. The CDR3 runs to 16 residues. V was cut by 2 bases and J by 2 bases, with 13 bases left in between. Full variable domain (outside the CDR3, taken from reference TRBV28 and TRBJ1-5): DVKVTQSSRYLVKRTGEKVFLECVQDMDHENMFWYRQDPGLGLRLIYFSYDVKMKEKGDIPEGYSVSREKKERFSLILESASTNQTSMYLCASSLPGGVGNQPQHFGDGTRLSIL.